The clone carrying this T cell receptor beta chain was counted ten times or more. Its specificity is not known. The junction departs from germline at one end; a sequencing error may be responsible. The data were taken from a study of T-cell memory formation after mild COVID-19. For the study at large: The two donors had largely donor-specific TCR clusters.

Germline CDR1 SSHAT, CDR2 FNYEAQ (reference sequence). The CDR3 totals 16 residues. Points from the study as a whole: Among clones contracting day 15 to 85, CD4/CD8 was balanced, whereas later expanders leaned CD4+. Some responding clones appeared in pre-infection memory, suggesting cross-reactive memory joined.

5'RACE primed at constant segments yielded TCR alpha and TCR beta cDNA libraries bearing sample barcodes and UMIs. In TCRdb, the 5' RACE reads were re-called with MiXCR into one record per CDR3 protein. This table holds about 560,000 distinct CDR3 sequences, roughly 17% found once. The specimen sequenced was PBMCs or a T cell subset sorted from them (not recorded which). The TCR was taken from an adult woman who had mild COVID-19 (a few samples of this study predate the infection). Cell type and time point are not known. The rearrangement uses TRBV7-7 and TRBJ2-7; 10 bases line up with TRBD1. Here the CDR3 reads CASSQNRDRGWVEQYF. The CDR3 DNA reads as TGTGCTAGCAGCCAAAACCGGGACAGGGGTTGGGTGGAGCAGTACTTC. Combining the CDR3 with reference TRBV7-7 and TRBJ2-7 gives the whole variable domain GAGVSQSPRYKVTKRGQDVTLRCDPISSHATLYWYQQALGQGPEFLTYFNYEAQPDKSGLPSDRFSAERPEGSISTLTIQRTEQRDSAMYRCASSQNRDRGWVEQYFGPGTRLTVT.